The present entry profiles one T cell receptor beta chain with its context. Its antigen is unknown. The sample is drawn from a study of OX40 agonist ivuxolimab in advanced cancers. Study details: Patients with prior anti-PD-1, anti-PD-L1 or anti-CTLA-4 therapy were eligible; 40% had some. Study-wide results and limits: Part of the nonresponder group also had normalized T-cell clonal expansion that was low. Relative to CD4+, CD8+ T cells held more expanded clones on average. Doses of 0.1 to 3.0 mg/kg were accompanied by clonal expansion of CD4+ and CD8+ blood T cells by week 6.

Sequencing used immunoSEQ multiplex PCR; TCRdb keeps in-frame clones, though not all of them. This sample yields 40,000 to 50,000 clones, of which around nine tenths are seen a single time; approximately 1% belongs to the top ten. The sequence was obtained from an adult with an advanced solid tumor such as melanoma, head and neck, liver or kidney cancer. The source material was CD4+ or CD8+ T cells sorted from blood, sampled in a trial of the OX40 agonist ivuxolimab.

CDR3 nucleotides: TGCGCCAGCAGCTTAGAGGGGACGCTTAACACCGGGGAGCTGTTTTTT. Translated: CASSLEGTLNTGELFF. The chain joins TRBV5-1 to TRBJ2-2; D tentatively fits TRBD1 or TRBD2 (5 bases each). With 2 bases removed from V and 2 bases from J, the gap between germline ends came to 13 bases. The CDR3 sequence is 16 residues long. Germline V gene lookup returns CDR1 SGHRS and CDR2 YFSETQ.